This T cell receptor beta chain comes out of a study of blood T cell repertoires in COVID-19. As for the study in general: Samples taken during acute and convalescent COVID-19 were collected in the United States, Italy and Spain.

V shed 6 bases and J shed 6 bases, with 15 bases lying between them. Germline V lookup: CDR1 MDHEN, CDR2 SYDVKM. This CDR3 has 14 residues. Recovery among Cohort 3 donors was established by two negative PCRs, clearance, or symptom resolution. Under the authors' procedure: Reference gene primer amplification gave estimated nucleated cell counts. The assay was immunoSEQ multiplex PCR, and TCRdb's table has in-frame clones only and misses some. V and J calls plus clone size are reproduced from that table; the DNA served to infer D and trimming. The sample lists about 320,000 clones, roughly 89% occurring once. This clone was counted a few times.

The specimen was PBMCs or T cells enriched from blood (not recorded which). The TCR was taken from a man between 60 and 70 years old who had recovered from COVID-19. The V gene is TRBV28, the J gene TRBJ1-5, with D possibly matching TRBD1 (6 bases). The CDR3 spells CASSLRGTGQPQHF. The CDR3 coding sequence is TGTGCCAGCAGCCTCAGGGGTACGGGTCAGCCCCAGCATTTT.